This T cell receptor (beta chain) was documented in a study of T-cell reconstitution after alpha-beta-depleted transplantation in children. This clonotype occurred a few times. The antigen is not known. In germline, CDR1 is MDHEN, CDR2 SYDVKM. The CDR3 sequence is 13 residues long. Trimming left V 7 bases short and J 2 bases short, with 12 bases between. Points from the study as a whole: The main origin of T-cell counts and diversity one year after transplant was newly produced T cells. Surviving recipient cells, namely T cells and thymic progenitors, were the source of high day-60 TCRbeta diversity in some patients. Alpha-beta T cells present about two months after transplant were reported to originate from several hundred expanded graft clones.

A library of TCRbeta sequences, prepared with unique molecular identifiers, was generated. TCRdb independently ran MiXCR on the PCR reads; one entry per CDR3 protein. The sample gives just over 950,000 distinct CDR3 sequences, roughly 29% of which show up once; roughly 27% is in the top ten. The source was PBMCs, mostly from graft donor cells, collected 360 days after TCRalphabeta/CD19-depleted stem cell transplant. This clonotype was sampled from a boy in the first two years of life who had a stem cell transplant for SCID, so the T cells may come from the graft donor. This chain links TRBV28 with TRBJ2-7; D might be TRBD1 or TRBD2, each matching 5 bases. CDR3 bases: TGTGCCAGCAAGGCCGGGACCACCTACGAGCAGTACTTC. This encodes CASKAGTTYEQYF.